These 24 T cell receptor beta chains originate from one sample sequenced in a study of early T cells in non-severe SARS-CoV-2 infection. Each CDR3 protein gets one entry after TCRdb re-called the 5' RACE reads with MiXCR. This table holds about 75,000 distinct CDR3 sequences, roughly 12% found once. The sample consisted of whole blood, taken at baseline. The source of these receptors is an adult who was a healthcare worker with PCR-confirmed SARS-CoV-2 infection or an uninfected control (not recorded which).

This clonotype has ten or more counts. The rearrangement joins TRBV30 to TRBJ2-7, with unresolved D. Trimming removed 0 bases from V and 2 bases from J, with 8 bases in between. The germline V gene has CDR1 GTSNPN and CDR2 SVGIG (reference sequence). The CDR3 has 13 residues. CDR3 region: CAWSVQRAYEQYF. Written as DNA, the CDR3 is TGTGCCTGGAGTGTACAACGTGCCTACGAGCAGTACTTC.

CDR3 protein: CASRDRGPRNTIYF. In DNA form, the CDR3 reads TGTGCCAGCAGGGACAGGGGGCCGAGAAACACCATATATTTT. The chain employs TRBV28 and TRBJ1-3; 11 nucleotides match TRBD1. V lost 6 bases and J lost 5; bases outside the gene matches: 3. There are 14 residues in the CDR3. Germline values: CDR1 MDHEN, CDR2 SYDVKM. Together with reference TRBV28 and TRBJ1-3, the CDR3 gives the full variable domain: DVKVTQSSRYLVKRTGEKVFLECVQDMDHENMFWYRQDPGLGLRLIYFSYDVKMKEKGDIPEGYSVSREKKERFSLILESASTNQTSMYLCASRDRGPRNTIYFGEGSWLTVV.

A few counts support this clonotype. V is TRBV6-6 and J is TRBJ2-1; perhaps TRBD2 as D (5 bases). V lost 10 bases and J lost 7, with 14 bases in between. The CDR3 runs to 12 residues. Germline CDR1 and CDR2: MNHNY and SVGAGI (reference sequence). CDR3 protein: CATHTRENEQFF. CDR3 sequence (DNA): TGTGCCACCCACACGAGGGAAAATGAGCAGTTCTTC.

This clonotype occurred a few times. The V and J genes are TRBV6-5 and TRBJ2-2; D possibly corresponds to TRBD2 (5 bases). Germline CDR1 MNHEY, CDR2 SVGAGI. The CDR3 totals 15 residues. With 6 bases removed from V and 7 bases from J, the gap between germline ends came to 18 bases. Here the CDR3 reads CASRPERGLDGELFF. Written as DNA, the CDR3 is TGTGCCAGCAGACCGGAGAGAGGACTGGACGGGGAGCTGTTTTTT.

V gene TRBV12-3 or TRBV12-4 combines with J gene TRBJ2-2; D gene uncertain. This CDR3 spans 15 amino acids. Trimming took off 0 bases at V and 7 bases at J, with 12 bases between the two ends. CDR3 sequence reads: CASSLALGSNGELFF. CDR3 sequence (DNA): TGTGCCAGCAGTTTAGCGCTAGGTTCCAACGGGGAGCTGTTTTTT.

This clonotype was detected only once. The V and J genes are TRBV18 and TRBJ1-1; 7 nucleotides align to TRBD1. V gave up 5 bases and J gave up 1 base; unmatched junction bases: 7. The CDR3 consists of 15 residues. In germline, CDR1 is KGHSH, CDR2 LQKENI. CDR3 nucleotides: TGTGCCAGCTCAGCCCCGGGACAGACGAACACTGAAGCTTTCTTT. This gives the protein CASSAPGQTNTEAFF. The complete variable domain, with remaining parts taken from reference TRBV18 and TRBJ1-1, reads NAGVMQNPRHLVRRRGQEARLRCSPMKGHSHVYWYRQLPEEGLKFMVYLQKENIIDESGMPKERFSAEFPKEGPSILRIQQVVRGDSAAYFCASSAPGQTNTEAFFGQGTRLTVV.

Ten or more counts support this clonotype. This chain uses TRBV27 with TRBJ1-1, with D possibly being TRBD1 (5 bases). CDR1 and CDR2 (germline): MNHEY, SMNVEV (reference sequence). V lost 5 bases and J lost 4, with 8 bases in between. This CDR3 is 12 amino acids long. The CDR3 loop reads CASSGGVTEAFF. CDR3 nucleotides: TGTGCCAGCAGTGGAGGGGTCACTGAAGCTTTCTTT.

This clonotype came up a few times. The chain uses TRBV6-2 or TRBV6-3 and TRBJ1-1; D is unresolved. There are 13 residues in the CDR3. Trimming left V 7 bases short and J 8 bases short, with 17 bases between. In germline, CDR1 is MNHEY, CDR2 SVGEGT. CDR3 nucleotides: TGTGCCAGCACCCACCTATCTGGACGCGAAGCTTTCTTT. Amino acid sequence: CASTHLSGREAFF.

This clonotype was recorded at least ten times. The CDR3 sequence: CASSLGAQGGAYEQYF. The CDR3 DNA is TGTGCCAGCAGCTTAGGAGCACAGGGGGGAGCTTACGAGCAGTACTTC. The V call is TRBV7-2, the J call TRBJ2-7; TRBD1 aligns across 8 bases. The V and J ends lost 1 base and 4 bases, in that order; junction bases with no gene match: 9. Germline CDR1 reads SGHTA; CDR2 reads FQGNSA. This CDR3 is 16 amino acids long.

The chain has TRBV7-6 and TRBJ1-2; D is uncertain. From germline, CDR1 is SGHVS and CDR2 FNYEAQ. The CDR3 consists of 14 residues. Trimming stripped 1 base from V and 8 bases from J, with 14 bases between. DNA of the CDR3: TGTGCCAGCAGCTTAGACAAGGGATCTAGAGGCTACACCTTC. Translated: CASSLDKGSRGYTF.

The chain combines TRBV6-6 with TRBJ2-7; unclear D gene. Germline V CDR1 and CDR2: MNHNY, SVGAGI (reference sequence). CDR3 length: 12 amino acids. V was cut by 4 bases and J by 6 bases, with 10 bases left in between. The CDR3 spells CASSSPGVEQYF. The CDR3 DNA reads TGTGCCAGCAGTTCCCCTGGTGTCGAGCAGTACTTC.

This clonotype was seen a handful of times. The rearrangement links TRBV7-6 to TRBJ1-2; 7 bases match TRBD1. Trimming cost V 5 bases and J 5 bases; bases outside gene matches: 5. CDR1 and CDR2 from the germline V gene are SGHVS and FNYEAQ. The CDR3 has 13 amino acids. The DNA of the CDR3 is TGTGCCAGCAGCCAGGGACAGCTTTATGGCTACACCTTC. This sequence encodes CASSQGQLYGYTF.

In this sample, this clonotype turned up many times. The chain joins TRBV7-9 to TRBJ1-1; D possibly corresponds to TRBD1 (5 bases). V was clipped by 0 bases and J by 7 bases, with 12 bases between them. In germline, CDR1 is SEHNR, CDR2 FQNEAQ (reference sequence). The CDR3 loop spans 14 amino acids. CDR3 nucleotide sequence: TGTGCCAGCAGCTTAGCGGGTCGGGGCGGTGAAGCTTTCTTT. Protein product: CASSLAGRGGEAFF.

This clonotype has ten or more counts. For the CDR3, the DNA is TGTGCCAGCAGCCGAGACACCGGGGAGCTGTTTTTT. Translation gives CASSRDTGELFF. The chain couples TRBV7-3 to TRBJ2-2, with no clear D. The V gene's germline CDR1 is SGHTA and CDR2 FQGTGA. V was shortened by 5 bases and J by 3 bases, with 4 bases between the two germline ends. The CDR3 sequence is 12 residues long.

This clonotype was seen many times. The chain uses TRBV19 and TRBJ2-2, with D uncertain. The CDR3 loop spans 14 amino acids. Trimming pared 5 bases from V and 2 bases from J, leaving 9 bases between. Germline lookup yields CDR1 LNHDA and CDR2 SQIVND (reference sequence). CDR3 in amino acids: CASSQRRNTGELFF. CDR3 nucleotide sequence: TGTGCCAGTAGTCAAAGAAGAAACACCGGGGAGCTGTTTTTT.

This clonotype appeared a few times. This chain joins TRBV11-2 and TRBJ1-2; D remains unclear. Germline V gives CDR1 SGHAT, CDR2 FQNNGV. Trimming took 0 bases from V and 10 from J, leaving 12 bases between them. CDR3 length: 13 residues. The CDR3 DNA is TGTGCCAGCAGCTTAGAAGGACCGGGTAACTACACCTTC. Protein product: CASSLEGPGNYTF.

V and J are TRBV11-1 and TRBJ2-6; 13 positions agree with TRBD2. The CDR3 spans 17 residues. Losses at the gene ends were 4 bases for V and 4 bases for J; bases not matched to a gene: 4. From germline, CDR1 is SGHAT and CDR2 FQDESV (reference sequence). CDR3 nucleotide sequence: TGTGCCAGCAGCTCGGGACTAGCGGGGCTCGGGGCCAACGTCCTGACTTTC. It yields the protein CASSSGLAGLGANVLTF. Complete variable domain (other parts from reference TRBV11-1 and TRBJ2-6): EAEVAQSPRYKITEKSQAVAFWCDPISGHATLYWYRQILGQGPELLVQFQDESVVDDSQLPKDRFSAERLKGVDSTLKIQPAELGDSAMYLCASSSGLAGLGANVLTFGAGSRLTVL.

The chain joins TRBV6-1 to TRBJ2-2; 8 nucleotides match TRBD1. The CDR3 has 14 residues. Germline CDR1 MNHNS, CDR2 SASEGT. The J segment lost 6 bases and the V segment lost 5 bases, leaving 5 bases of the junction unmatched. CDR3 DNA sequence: TGTGCCAGCAGTATGACAGGGGATGCCGGGGAGCTGTTTTTT. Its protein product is CASSMTGDAGELFF.

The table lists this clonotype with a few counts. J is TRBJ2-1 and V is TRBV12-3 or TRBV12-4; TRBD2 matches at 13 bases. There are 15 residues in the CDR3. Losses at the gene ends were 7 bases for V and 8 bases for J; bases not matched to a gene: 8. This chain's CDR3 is CASTRGLAGIDEQFF. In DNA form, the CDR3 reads TGTGCCAGCACCCGGGGACTAGCGGGGATCGATGAGCAGTTCTTC.

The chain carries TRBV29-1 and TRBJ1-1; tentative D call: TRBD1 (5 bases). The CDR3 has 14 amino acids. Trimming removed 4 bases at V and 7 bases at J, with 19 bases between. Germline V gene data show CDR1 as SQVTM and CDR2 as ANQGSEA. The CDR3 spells CSVVGLGTALEAFF. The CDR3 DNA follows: TGCAGCGTTGTAGGCCTTGGGACCGCCCTTGAAGCTTTCTTT. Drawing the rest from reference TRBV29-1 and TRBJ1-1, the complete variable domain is SAVISQKPSRDICQRGTSLTIQCQVDSQVTMMFWYRQQPGQSLTLIATANQGSEATYESGFVIDKFPISRPNLTFSTLTVSNMSPEDSSIYLCSVVGLGTALEAFFGQGTRLTVV.

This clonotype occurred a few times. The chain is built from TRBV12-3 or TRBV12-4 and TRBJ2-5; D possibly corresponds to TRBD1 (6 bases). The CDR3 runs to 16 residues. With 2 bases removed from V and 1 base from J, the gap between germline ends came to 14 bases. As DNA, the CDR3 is TGTGCCAGCAGTTTAACCCCCCCGACAGGCCAAGAGACCCAGTACTTC. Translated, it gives CASSLTPPTGQETQYF.

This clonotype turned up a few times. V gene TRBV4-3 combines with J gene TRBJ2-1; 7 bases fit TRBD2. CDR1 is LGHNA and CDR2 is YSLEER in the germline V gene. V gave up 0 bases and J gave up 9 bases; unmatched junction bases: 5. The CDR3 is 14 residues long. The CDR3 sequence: CASSQDGWGGEQFF. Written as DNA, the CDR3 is TGCGCCAGCAGCCAAGATGGTTGGGGGGGTGAGCAGTTCTTC.

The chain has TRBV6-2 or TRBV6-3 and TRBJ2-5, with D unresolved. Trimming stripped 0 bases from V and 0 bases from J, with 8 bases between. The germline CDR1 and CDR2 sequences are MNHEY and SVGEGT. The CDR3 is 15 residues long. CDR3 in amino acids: CASSYSRGNQETQYF. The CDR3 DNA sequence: TGTGCCAGCAGTTACTCTCGCGGTAACCAAGAGACCCAGTACTTC.

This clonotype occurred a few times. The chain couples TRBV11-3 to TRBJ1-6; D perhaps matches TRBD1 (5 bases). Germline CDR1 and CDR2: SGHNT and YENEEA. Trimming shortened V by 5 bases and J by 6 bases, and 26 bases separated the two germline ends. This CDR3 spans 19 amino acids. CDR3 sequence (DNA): TGTGCCAGCAGCCCCACGAAGAGGAGAGGGGATCAGGCTAATTCACCCCTCCACTTT. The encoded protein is CASSPTKRRGDQANSPLHF.